The clone carrying this T cell receptor (beta chain) was recorded a few times. What it binds is unknown. These data come from a study of shared clonotypes between healthy human individuals. Findings and limits, study-wide: With few donors, the genetic and exposure-history diversity represented was limited. The four-donor shared clonotypes exceeded non-shared clonotypes in generation probability, with non-shared ones scoring lower.

Germline CDR1 reads WSHSY; CDR2 reads SAAADI. The CDR3 length is 12 residues. Trimming took off 7 bases at V and 4 bases at J, with 10 bases between the two ends. The authors ran the assay at deep level. The table came from immunoSEQ multiplex PCR; TCRdb's copy has only in-frame clones and leaves some out. The data contain 650,000 to 800,000 clones, 55% to 80% of them seen just once; the ten biggest clones take up over 1.5%. Specimen: memory CD4+ T cells sorted from blood. Sample subset: CD45RA-negative fraction. This sequence originates from a woman in her twenties or thirties in good health. This sequence joins TRBV10-2 and TRBJ1-2, with unresolved D. The chain's CDR3 is CASTSDVYGYTF. The CDR3 coding sequence is TGCGCCAGCACCTCGGACGTCTATGGCTACACCTTC.